Reported below is one T cell receptor (beta chain). The target of this receptor is not known. No base-level quality is on record; no much larger clone is a single base apart. The cohort consisted of some 730 healthy bone marrow donors. Cohort members were all nominally healthy when sampled, although unrecorded immune exposures were likely present. The donor tested CMV seronegative, placing the donor among the 350 or so seronegative members of the cohort. A peripheral blood sample was provided by each donor, and peripheral blood mononuclear cells were used for TCR beta sequencing. Genomic DNA extraction from the blood cell samples was performed with the Qiagen DNeasy Blood Extraction Kit. The sample belongs to a study of cytomegalovirus exposure and HLA in healthy donors (dated by TCRdb to 2015 to 2018). Regarding the study in general: An earlier analysis of 587 of the donors reported over 250 Gb of sequence data and 90 million to 120 million unique TCR beta sequences obtained from roughly 170 million T cells. Along with the approximately 650-subject first cohort, a separate validation cohort of some 130 different subjects was used. The genetic ancestry cluster associated with self-reported Caucasian donors included approximately 85% of the approximately 400 genotyped donors. Alongside the repertoire data, information on donor age, sex, ethnicity and CMV serostatus was compiled. Roughly 320 gigabases of sequencing data and around 90 million unique TCR sequences made up an early release that covered approximately 620 HLA-typed donors. HLA typing covered class I and class II loci at four-digit resolution. To study patterns of TCR occurrence, a later analysis re-analyzed previously published TCR beta repertoires from 550 to 800 donors and added high-resolution HLA genotyping. All discovery cohort repertoires had been generated on a single sequencing platform. The study profiled the T cell repertoires of about 640 subjects by immunosequencing and related them to cytomegalovirus serostatus. About 5 DR-DQ haplotypes were handled as single units for association and clustering, since linkage in the cohort was strong. The study aimed to test whether signatures of past pathogen exposure could be identified by cataloging public T cell receptors. To predict cytomegalovirus infection status, the study combined high-throughput TCR immunosequencing, statistical association of individual TCRs with disease status, and machine learning. A later genetic analysis took genome-wide SNP genotypes for 398 of the 666 donors and used that subset as a discovery cohort. Among some 410 genotyped donors of the cohort, an average of approximately 240,000 unique TCR beta nucleotide sequences was sequenced per donor, of which about 19% were non-productive. Typing coverage varied by locus: roughly 620-640 donors for A, B, C, DRB1 and DQB1; roughly 510 for DQA1; approximately 610 for DPA1; 450 to 480 for DPB1. In an earlier analysis of 587 of the donors, high-throughput TCR beta sequencing was used to judge whether each TCR beta V gene segment behaved as functional or pseudogenic. The later analysis used no new phenotypic data to find candidate immune exposures, relying instead on TCR beta sequences and their occurrence across donors. General study outcomes and caveats: The only immune exposure information available for the cohort was CMV serostatus. Broadly in line with IMGT annotations, most TCR beta V segments showed up in productive rearrangements about 90% or about 30% of the time in an earlier analysis of 450 to 600 of the donors. In a later genetic analysis, fewer N-insertions in productive TCRs were reported among donors in an Asian-associated ancestry cluster than the roughly 670-donor mean. It was suggested by the authors that the approach could potentially be generalized to other disease states and immunological phenotypes. In this cohort, only TCR beta chains were sequenced, and detectable features were limited by the absence of alpha or paired-chain data. A further reported finding was that TCR beta sequences accurately predicted the HLA-A and HLA-B alleles for most subjects in the first cohort. In the study, around 150 TCR beta chains were listed as associated with cytomegalovirus. When HLA alleles, especially DR and DQ, strongly co-occurred, TCR associations were difficult to assign to individual alleles. According to a later analysis, TCR association rates differed among HLA loci, with DRB1 alleles showing the most associated TCRs and HLA-C alleles showing the fewest. In both the original and validation cohorts, the classifier was reported to diagnose cytomegalovirus status with high specificity and sensitivity. In a later analysis, HLA-associated TCR beta chains showed more clonal expansion and lower generation probabilities than non-associated chains that were equally common. In vitro tests confirmed that a few of the cytomegalovirus-associated TCR beta chains recognize cytomegalovirus antigens. The sequencing pipeline was judged likely to have produced a cluster of highly shared sequence variants as a technical artifact. Most TCR sequences were seen in very few donors, while some public TCRs were found in many individuals. A later genetic analysis associated a missense DCLRE1C variant with V-gene and J-gene trimming of TCR beta chains, and an independent cohort replicated the association. Specific HLA alleles were associated with some 15,000 TCR beta sequences at a false discovery rate of 0.05 in a later analysis. Because counts were too low, about 17 rarely observed V segments, including chromosome 9 orphons, were excluded from the earlier analysis of 587 of the donors. Sequencing depth was assumed to be roughly uniform across donors in the presence/absence analyses, though that assumption may not hold. The 87-base-pair reads could not distinguish some IMGT-functional V segments, including TRBV6-2 and TRBV6-3, so those segments were excluded. According to a later analysis, parvovirus B19, influenza, CMV and Epstein-Barr virus appeared linked to several top co-occurrence clusters. According to a later analysis, most CMV-associated TCR beta chains appeared to be HLA-restricted, and the HLA associations seemed to be driven largely by CMV exposure. Correlated functional status among segregating V segments might be attributable to linkage disequilibrium, but an unknown experimental factor could not be ruled out. Because HLA typing was unavailable for some donors at each locus, only the typed subset was used in association tests.

The library was built by means of the immunoSEQ multiplex PCR assay. A mixture of 60 forward primers for TCR Vbeta segments and 13 reverse primers for TCR Jbeta segments was used in the multiplex PCR. A multiplex PCR assay on genomic DNA amplified the CDR3 region of rearranged TCR beta genes. The Illumina HiSeq System was used to sequence the amplified TCR beta libraries as 87-base-pair reads. In the original analysis: A later analysis counted approximately 74 million unique TCR beta chains across the 550 to 800 repertoires, and around 9.9 million of these chains were shared by at least two donors. Raw reads were error-corrected and collapsed into unique sequences by a nearest-neighbor algorithm in which closely related sequences were merged to remove PCR and sequencing errors. V, D and J gene segments were assigned by aligning CDR3 sequences to IMGT reference sequences. For a sequence to be retained, a match of at least six nucleotides to both a V gene segment and a J gene segment was required. Rearrangements were classified as productive when the CDR3 lacked stop codons and remained in frame with V and J, and all other rearrangements were classified as non-productive. CDR3 was defined by IMGT convention, running from the second conserved V-encoded cysteine to the conserved J-encoded phenylalanine. The earlier analysis of approximately 500 of the donors excluded sequences that lacked an unambiguous match to a single V gene segment. In an earlier analysis of approximately 590 of the donors, V segments were called functional above 56.7% productive rearrangements and were called segregating when the between-donor standard deviation exceeded 5%. A statistical classification framework was built for diagnosing cytomegalovirus status from the catalog of TCR beta chain sequences. V and J gene assignment, in a later analysis, came from comparing TCR nucleotide sequences with IMGT/GENE-DB human TR gene sequences. In a later analysis, CDR3 sequences and most-parsimonious VDJ recombination scenarios were assigned using the TCRdist pipeline. A later analysis defined each TCR beta chain by its CDR3 amino acid sequence plus V-gene family, and excluded reads lacking a unique V-gene family. As a way to deal with suspected cross-contamination and a sequencing artifact, a later analysis dropped 450 to 600 nucleotide sequences that were highly shared and had low generation probability. In a later analysis, a clonal expansion index for each public chain was calculated from normalized within-repertoire ranks of inferred template counts. Generation probabilities in a later analysis came from a VDJ recombination model fitted to out-of-frame rearrangements, and those results were checked against IGoR. In a later analysis, TCR-TCR, TCR-HLA and TCR-CMV co-occurrence was scored with hypergeometric tests, and a repertoire-size bias correction was applied to TCR pairs. False discovery rates were estimated in a later analysis by permuting HLA or CMV assignments 20 times. In a later analysis, co-occurring TCRs were grouped using DBSCAN, and TCRdist sequence similarity was added for clustering within HLA-allele-positive subsets. Co-occurrence clustering excluded repertoires with fewer than 30,000 or more than 120,000 public chains, plus five with anomalous nucleotide sharing. Entries here come from immuneACCESS through TCRdb and include only in-frame sequences with V and J called. Some clones fail to appear in such tables; in the studies checked, an unresolved V gene covers under half of the shortfall, and the cause of the remainder is unknown. V and J calls and clone size are as listed in that table; D and trimming were resolved from the DNA. This sample gives tens of thousands of clones in total; about 80% of them show up just once. Jointly, the top ten make up approximately 6% of the sample.

V is reduced by 3 bases and J by 0 bases, leaving a spacing of 14 bases between them. Measured from the cysteine to the phenylalanine, the CDR3 is 16 residues long. The kept DNA is CDR3 alone, 48 bases in frame from the first base. From a lookup of the germline V gene, CDR1 and CDR2 are MNHNS and SASEGT. The sample was PBMCs. The sequence derives from a female donor in good health and CMV-seronegative. The chain was built from TRBV6-1 and TRBJ1-2; the D gene identity is not certain. The CDR3 sequence is CASSEGGSGSNYGYTF. The DNA sequence is TGTGCCAGCAGTGAGGGAGGATCTGGGTCTAACTATGGCTACACCTTC.